This T cell receptor (beta chain) was sequenced during a study of shared clonotypes between healthy human individuals. Study-level points and caveats: Clonotype sharing among the donors was expected to vary with sequencing depth. Clonotypes shared by all four donors outscored non-shared clonotypes in generation probability. A few donors had about 5% of their naive CD4 clonotypes in common.

As to this clone: Its antigen is still unknown.

CDR1 KGHSH and CDR2 LQKENI come from the germline V gene. J lost 3 bases, V lost 2 bases, and 5 bases had no gene match. The CDR3 runs 15 residues. At a deep level, the assay was run. Only in-frame clones appear in the TCRdb table, and some are missing; sequencing was by immunoSEQ multiplex PCR. The sample holds under 1,900,000 clones, approximately 98.5% seen once. Sample: naive CD4+ T cells sorted from blood. Subset given: CD45RA+ positively selected. V and J are TRBV18 and TRBJ2-7; 9 bases line up with TRBD2. The receptor was derived from a man aged 30 to 39 in good health. The CDR3 sequence: CASSPAGGPLYEQYF. CDR3 coding DNA: TGTGCCAGCTCACCAGCGGGAGGGCCCCTCTACGAGCAGTACTTC.